These 26 T cell receptor beta chains were all obtained from the same sample, sequenced in a study of T cell responses to AZD1222 COVID-19 vaccine. Assay used: immunoSEQ multiplex PCR; TCRdb lists only in-frame clones, some missing. Of roughly 80,000 clones in the sample, around 90% were seen once. Sequencing used peripheral blood, obtained on day 0 of MenACWY control vaccination. The receptors were gathered from an adult in good health.

This chain links TRBV5-8 with TRBJ2-5; TRBD2 matches at 8 bases. CDR3 length: 14 amino acids. Losses at the gene ends were 0 bases for V and 5 bases for J; bases not matched to a gene: 3. The germline V gene has CDR1 SGHTS and CDR2 YDEGEE. The CDR3 DNA is TGTGCCAGCAGCTTGGTTTCTAGCGGGGAGACCCAGTACTTC. This translates into CASSLVSSGETQYF.

The J gene is TRBJ1-5, the V gene TRBV3-1 (or the pseudogene TRBV3-2); 7 bases fit TRBD1. This CDR3 has 19 residues. CDR1 is LGHDT, CDR2 YNNKEL, per germline (reference sequence). V shed 0 bases, J shed 5 bases, and the junction held 16 bases outside the gene matches. CDR3 residues: CASSQDHRQGIVRDQPQHF. The CDR3 region has the DNA TGTGCCAGCAGCCAAGATCACAGACAGGGAATAGTTAGGGATCAGCCCCAGCATTTT.

The chain links TRBV9 to TRBJ2-5; possible D gene TRBD1, 6 bases. Trimming pared 7 bases from V and 2 bases from J, leaving 12 bases between. This CDR3 has 13 amino acids. Looked up from germline, CDR1 is SGDLS and CDR2 is YYNGEE. The CDR3 coding sequence is TGTGCCAGCTCCACAGGGAAACAAGAGACCCAGTACTTC. Translated, it gives CASSTGKQETQYF.

The rearrangement links TRBV19 to TRBJ1-6; D is perhaps TRBD1 (5 bases). Germline lookup yields CDR1 LNHDA and CDR2 SQIVND (reference sequence). V lost 5 bases and J 8 bases, leaving 13 bases between the germline ends. This CDR3 is 14 amino acids long. The CDR3 bases are TGTGCCAGTAGTGGTCAGGGCCCCCATTCACCCCTCCACTTT. It translates to CASSGQGPHSPLHF.

The V gene is TRBV6-5, the J gene TRBJ1-1; D not certain. The CDR3 length is 15 residues. Looked up from germline, CDR1 is MNHEY and CDR2 is SVGAGI. The V and J ends lost 6 bases and 1 base respectively, with 15 bases between them. CDR3 bases: TGTGCCAGCAGCCCCAGCCAAGGATGGAACACTGAAGCTTTCTTT. It is translated as CASSPSQGWNTEAFF.

This sequence joins TRBV2 and TRBJ2-7; 8 nucleotides line up with TRBD1. The CDR3 spans 17 residues. From germline, CDR1 is SNHLY and CDR2 FYNNEI. Germline trimming cut 2 bases from V and 1 base from J; bases unmatched to any gene: 10. CDR3 region: CASSETPGGAYSYEQYF. The CDR3, as DNA: TGTGCCAGCAGTGAAACCCCAGGGGGCGCTTATTCCTACGAGCAGTACTTC.

The chain is built from TRBV3-1 (or the pseudogene TRBV3-2) and TRBJ1-2; tentatively, D is TRBD1 (5 bases). In germline, CDR1 is LGHDT, CDR2 YNNKEL (reference sequence). The CDR3 is made up of 14 amino acids. The V end was cut by 4 bases, the J end by 7 bases, with 16 bases between. The CDR3, as DNA: TGTGCCAGCAGCCCACCCCCGGGGGGGATTGGCTACACCTTC. Protein: CASSPPPGGIGYTF.

The chain carries TRBV6-2 or TRBV6-3 and TRBJ1-5; D call uncertain. CDR3 size: 13 residues. Looked up from germline, CDR1 is MNHEY and CDR2 is SVGEGT. Deletions cut 3 bases from V and 0 bases from J, with 3 bases between. CDR3 sequence (DNA): TGTGCCAGCAGTTATGATAGCAATCAGCCCCAGCATTTT. Translating gives CASSYDSNQPQHF.

The CDR3 sequence is CASSTGSPLMNEQFF. In DNA form, the CDR3 reads TGTGCCAGCAGCACGGGAAGTCCCCTCATGAATGAGCAGTTCTTC. V and J are TRBV5-6 and TRBJ2-1; perhaps TRBD2 as D (5 bases). The V end lost 4 bases, the J end lost 7 bases, and 18 bases lay between the germline ends. The CDR3 sequence is 15 residues long. The germline V gene has CDR1 SGHDT and CDR2 YYEEEE.

The rearrangement uses TRBV9 and TRBJ1-1; D unclear. The CDR3 contains 14 residues. V lost 0 bases and J 0 bases, leaving 6 bases between the germline ends. CDR1 and CDR2 from the germline V gene are SGDLS and YYNGEE. CDR3 sequence: CASSVGHLNTEAFF. CDR3 sequence (DNA): TGTGCCAGCAGCGTAGGTCACCTGAACACTGAAGCTTTCTTT.

The chain joins TRBV7-2 to TRBJ2-2, with D perhaps TRBD1 or TRBD2 (6 bases each). Germline CDR1 and CDR2: SGHTA and FQGNSA. Between the trimmed V and J ends, which lost 3 bases and 5 bases, there was a span of 10 bases. The CDR3 consists of 14 residues. The CDR3 coding sequence is TGTGCCAGCAGCTTGGGGGGCGGGACCGGGGAGCTGTTTTTT. It encodes CASSLGGGTGELFF.

This sequence joins TRBV29-1 and TRBJ1-1; no firm D call. This CDR3 is 11 amino acids long. Deletions cut 5 bases from V and 4 bases from J, with 8 bases between. Germline CDR1 is SQVTM and CDR2 is ANQGSEA. The CDR3 loop is CSVLVSTEAFF. Here the CDR3 DNA reads TGCAGCGTTTTGGTGAGCACTGAAGCTTTCTTT. Full variable domain (outside the CDR3, taken from reference TRBV29-1 and TRBJ1-1): SAVISQKPSRDICQRGTSLTIQCQVDSQVTMMFWYRQQPGQSLTLIATANQGSEATYESGFVIDKFPISRPNLTFSTLTVSNMSPEDSSIYLCSVLVSTEAFFGQGTRLTVV.

This chain joins TRBV5-4 and TRBJ2-1; 10 bases match TRBD1. The CDR3 has 15 residues. Germline V CDR1 and CDR2: SGHNT, YYREEE (reference sequence). V dropped 4 bases and J dropped 2; count of bases not matched to a gene: 3. The CDR3 DNA reads as TGTGCCAGCAGCCCGGACAGGGGGACCTACAATGAGCAGTTCTTC. It specifies CASSPDRGTYNEQFF.

The chain combines TRBV15 with TRBJ1-5; perhaps TRBD1 as D (5 bases). Trimming cost V 0 bases and J 2 bases, with 11 bases left between them. CDR3 size: 16 residues. Germline V gives CDR1 LNHNV, CDR2 YYDKDF (reference sequence). This CDR3 is CATSREGGGGNQPQHF. CDR3 DNA: TGTGCCACCAGCAGAGAGGGGGGAGGGGGCAATCAGCCCCAGCATTTT.

J is TRBJ1-2 and V is TRBV5-6; D unclear. The V and J ends lost 4 bases and 6 bases respectively, with 10 bases between them. CDR1 is SGHDT, CDR2 YYEEEE, per germline. The CDR3 consists of 12 residues. For the CDR3, the DNA is TGTGCCAGCAGCCTTAGGGTTAATGGCTACACCTTC. Translation gives CASSLRVNGYTF.

This chain uses TRBV4-1 with TRBJ2-2; 11 nucleotides line up with TRBD2. The CDR3 is 18 amino acids. V lost 4 bases, J lost 0 bases, and 7 bases stayed unmatched. Germline V gene data show CDR1 as MGHRA and CDR2 as YSYEKL. The CDR3 here is CASSPSIAGGTNTGELFF. As DNA, the CDR3 is TGCGCCAGCAGCCCATCCATAGCGGGGGGGACGAACACCGGGGAGCTGTTTTTT.

This chain uses TRBV7-9 with TRBJ2-1; the match to TRBD2 covers 9 bases. CDR3 length: 16 amino acids. V shed 5 bases and J 4 bases; nucleotides not matched to a gene: 9. CDR1 and CDR2 (germline): SEHNR, FQNEAQ (reference sequence). CDR3 coding DNA: TGTGCCAGCAGCAAAGGGTTAGCGGGGGTATACAATGAGCAGTTCTTC. It codes for CASSKGLAGVYNEQFF.

The chain joins TRBV7-6 to TRBJ1-2; D remains ambiguous. Germline lookup yields CDR1 SGHVS and CDR2 FNYEAQ. This CDR3 contains 11 residues. Trimming removed 5 bases from V and 3 bases from J, with 4 bases in between. The CDR3 DNA follows: TGTGCCAGCAGCCCGGACTATGGCTACACCTTC. It is translated as CASSPDYGYTF.

CDR3 sequence reads: CARSYRGNQPQHF. CDR3 bases: TGTGCCAGAAGCTACAGGGGGAATCAGCCCCAGCATTTT. J is TRBJ1-5 and V is TRBV5-3, with 8 bases fitting TRBD1. TRBV5-3 is noted as an ORF with a role that remains uncertain. The CDR3 is 13 amino acids. Losses at the gene ends were 3 bases for V and 4 bases for J; bases not matched to a gene: 0.

CDR3 residues: CASNLGLGTDTQYF. The CDR3 region has the DNA TGTGCCAGCAACCTCGGCCTCGGCACAGATACGCAGTATTTT. The chain recombines TRBV3-1 (or the pseudogene TRBV3-2) with TRBJ2-3; D gene uncertain. The CDR3 has 14 residues. Germline V CDR1 and CDR2: LGHDT, YNNKEL (reference sequence). Trimming pared 7 bases from V and 1 base from J, leaving 12 bases between.

This clone was counted once. The rearrangement links TRBV7-2 to TRBJ1-5; 9 bases line up with TRBD1. The CDR3 covers 16 residues. V gave up 5 bases and J gave up 2 bases; unmatched junction bases: 7. CDR1 is SGHTA, CDR2 FQGNSA, per germline. The CDR3 DNA follows: TGTGCCAGCAGCCTGCTGACAGGGGGAGGCAATCAGCCCCAGCATTTT. Translating it yields CASSLLTGGGNQPQHF. Together with reference TRBV7-2 and TRBJ1-5, the CDR3 gives the full variable domain: GAGVSQSPSNKVTEKGKDVELRCDPISGHTALYWYRQSLGQGLEFLIYFQGNSAPDKSGLPSDRFSAERTGGSVSTLTIQRTQQEDSAVYLCASSLLTGGGNQPQHFGDGTRLSIL.

The chain has TRBV7-9 and TRBJ1-3; 9 bases are shared with TRBD1. There are 15 residues in the CDR3. The V gene's germline CDR1 is SEHNR and CDR2 FQNEAQ (reference sequence). V lost 5 bases and J lost 2; bases outside the gene matches: 4. The CDR3 DNA is TGTGCCAGCAGCCAACAGGGGGCCACTGGAAACACCATATATTTT. It specifies CASSQQGATGNTIYF.

The J gene is TRBJ2-2, the V gene TRBV5-1; TRBD1 aligns across 8 bases. Germline V gives CDR1 SGHRS, CDR2 YFSETQ. The length of the CDR3 is 19 residues. V shed 0 bases and J 5 bases; nucleotides not matched to a gene: 15. Here the CDR3 reads CASSLVGFRETGATGELFF. The CDR3 coding sequence is TGCGCCAGCAGCTTGGTAGGCTTTCGGGAGACAGGGGCGACCGGGGAGCTGTTTTTT.

The sample holds one count of this clone. The gene calls are TRBV6-5 and TRBJ1-1, with 7 positions matching TRBD1. The germline V gene has CDR1 MNHEY and CDR2 SVGAGI. The CDR3 has 15 amino acids. The V gene end was trimmed by 6 bases and the J gene end by 5 bases; junction bases not matched to a gene: 12. The chain's CDR3 is CASSLTGDGTTEAFF. CDR3 nucleotide sequence: TGTGCCAGCAGCCTAACAGGGGATGGTACAACTGAAGCTTTCTTT.

The chain is built from TRBV6-5 and TRBJ1-1; 11 positions agree with TRBD1. V was pared by 8 bases and J by 11 bases, with 16 bases of the junction left unmatched. The CDR3 length is 15 residues. Germline values: CDR1 MNHEY, CDR2 SVGAGI. CDR3 amino acids: CASAYSGQGGVRAFF. In nucleotides, the CDR3 is TGTGCCAGCGCCTATTCGGGACAGGGGGGCGTTAGGGCTTTCTTT.

This chain connects TRBV5-6 to TRBJ2-7, with D possibly matching TRBD1 (6 bases). Trimming cost V 6 bases and J 2 bases, with 12 bases left between them. Germline assignment: CDR1 SGHDT and CDR2 YYEEEE. The CDR3 consists of 13 residues. CDR3 in amino acids: CASTAGATYEQYF. The CDR3 DNA follows: TGTGCCAGCACCGCAGGGGCTACCTACGAGCAGTACTTC. Variable domain in full (rest from reference TRBV5-6 and TRBJ2-7): DAGVTQSPTHLIKTRGQQVTLRCSPKSGHDTVSWYQQALGQGPQFIFQYYEEEERQRGNFPDRFSGHQFPNYSSELNVNALLLGDSALYLCASTAGATYEQYFGPGTRLTVT.